This T cell receptor (beta chain) is from a study of sequential checkpoint blockade in melanoma. In the study overall: TCRβ was sequenced from DNA of 90 or so pretreatment tumors. Fewer than 25 patients had tumor biopsies before treatment and at week 13.

On this clone itself: The antigen is unknown.

Using immunoSEQ multiplex PCR, the repertoire was profiled, and TCRdb retains in-frame clones only, with some absent. This sample has approximately 6,000 clones, with around two fifths found just once. Study results and caveats: Rising tumor T-cell fraction and clonality meant about 30 times likelier benefit.

The V end lost 1 base, the J end lost 7 bases, and 11 bases lay between the germline ends. Per the germline V gene, CDR1 is LNHDA and CDR2 is SQIVND (reference sequence). The CDR3 consists of 14 residues. Treatment meaning: randomized to nivolumab then ipilimumab (arm A) or the reverse (arm B). The sequence came from a human donor with melanoma. This chain links TRBV19 with TRBJ1-5; no reliable D call. The source was tumor tissue (inferred from file names), collected from a patient given nivolumab and ipilimumab in sequence. The CDR3 protein is CASSIVAGPQPQHF. The CDR3 DNA follows: TGTGCCAGTAGTATAGTAGCGGGTCCACAGCCCCAGCATTTT.